The 21 T cell receptor beta chains below come from one sample, sequenced in a study of shared clonotypes between healthy human individuals. Some clones are missing from TCRdb's copy, which holds only in-frame ones; the method was immunoSEQ multiplex PCR. The table shows roughly 1,000,000 clones, with approximately 80% occurring only once. Sequencing was carried out using memory CD4+ T cells from PBMCs. The subset denotes: CD45RA-negative fraction. Receptor source: a man aged 18-30 years in good health. Some clones in this sample may be carry-over from other donors' samples.

This chain connects TRBV25-1 to TRBJ2-2, with 12 bases lining up with TRBD2. The CDR3 totals 16 residues. CDR1 MGHDK and CDR2 SYGVNS come from the germline V gene. J lost 3 bases, V lost 7 bases, and 6 bases had no gene match. This CDR3 is CASTSLAGGDTGELFF. The CDR3, as DNA: TGTGCCAGCACCTCACTAGCGGGAGGAGACACCGGGGAGCTGTTTTTT. Full variable domain (remainder filled in from reference TRBV25-1 and TRBJ2-2): EADIYQTPRYLVIGTGKKITLECSQTMGHDKMYWYQQDPGMELHLIHYSYGVNSTEKGDLSSESTVSRIRTEHFPLTLESARPSHTSQYLCASTSLAGGDTGELFFGEGSRLTVL.

The rearrangement links TRBV27 to TRBJ2-5; D gene uncertain. The J call may be wrong; the DNA end is better matched by TRBJ2-7. CDR1 is MNHEY, CDR2 SMNVEV, per germline (reference sequence). The CDR3 sequence is 13 residues long. The CDR3 region is CASSFGQRGEQYF. Here the CDR3 DNA reads TGTGCCAGCAGTTTCGGCCAGCGTGGCGAGCAGTACTTC.

V usage is TRBV9 and J usage is TRBJ1-3; D might be TRBD1 (6 bases). The CDR3 covers 18 residues. V lost 6 bases and J lost 5, with 27 bases in between. Germline CDR1 is SGDLS and CDR2 is YYNGEE. The CDR3 protein is CASTKYDRPGGSRNTIYF. DNA of the CDR3: TGTGCCAGCACCAAATACGACCGGCCGGGGGGCAGCCGAAACACCATATATTTT.

J is TRBJ1-6 and V is TRBV5-1, with unresolved D. Germline CDR1 and CDR2: SGHRS and YFSETQ. This CDR3 contains 16 residues. Trimming pared 4 bases from V and 4 bases from J, leaving 15 bases between. The CDR3 DNA reads TGCGCCAGCAGCCCGCGGGAAAATAGGTATAATTCACCCCTCCACTTT. This encodes CASSPRENRYNSPLHF.

The sample holds a few counts of this clone. The CDR3 DNA sequence: TGCGCCGGTCAACAGGGACCGAACACTGAAGCTTTCTTT. Protein: CAGQQGPNTEAFF. The V and J genes are TRBV5-1 and TRBJ1-1, with D maybe TRBD1 (6 bases). V dropped 10 bases and J dropped 1 base, with 14 bases sitting between them. Germline values: CDR1 SGHRS, CDR2 YFSETQ. The CDR3 length is 13 residues. Variable domain in full (rest from reference TRBV5-1 and TRBJ1-1): KAGVTQTPRYLIKTRGQQVTLSCSPISGHRSVSWYQQTPGQGLQFLFEYFSETQRNKGNFPGRFSGRQFSNSRSEMNVSTLELGDSALYLCAGQQGPNTEAFFGQGTRLTVV.

The CDR3 bases are TGTGCCAGCTCAGTAGCCAGGGGGCGAGATGAAAAACTGTTTTTT. It translates to CASSVARGRDEKLFF. The chain uses TRBV18 and TRBJ1-4; 8 bases map to TRBD1. With V trimmed by 5 bases and J by 6 bases, 8 bases remained unmatched. Germline loops: CDR1 KGHSH, CDR2 LQKENI. The length of the CDR3 is 15 residues. Complete variable domain (other parts from reference TRBV18 and TRBJ1-4): NAGVMQNPRHLVRRRGQEARLRCSPMKGHSHVYWYRQLPEEGLKFMVYLQKENIIDESGMPKERFSAEFPKEGPSILRIQQVVRGDSAAYFCASSVARGRDEKLFFGSGTQLSVL.

This clone was observed a few times. V is TRBV29-1 and J is TRBJ1-1; D unresolved. This CDR3 spans 11 amino acids. V gave up 4 bases and J gave up 7 bases, with 10 bases separating them. CDR1 and CDR2 from the germline V gene are SQVTM and ANQGSEA. The CDR3 here is CSVGQADEAFF. In nucleotides, the CDR3 is TGCAGCGTTGGTCAGGCCGATGAAGCTTTCTTT.

This chain links TRBV9 with TRBJ1-5; 10 bases match TRBD1. The V segment lost 3 bases and the J segment 6 bases; nucleotides outside the gene matches: 6. The germline gives CDR1 SGDLS, CDR2 YYNGEE. The CDR3 length is 15 residues. The CDR3 protein is CASSGGQGVSQPQHF. The DNA for the CDR3 is TGTGCCAGCAGCGGTGGACAGGGGGTGAGTCAGCCCCAGCATTTT.

The chain uses TRBV7-2 and TRBJ2-7, with 7 positions matching TRBD1. The CDR3 totals 14 residues. CDR1 is SGHTA and CDR2 is FQGNSA in the germline V gene. J gave up 6 bases and V 1 base, and 6 bases lay outside the gene matches. The CDR3 region is CASSLVWQGVEQYF. The CDR3 DNA sequence: TGTGCCAGCAGCTTAGTATGGCAGGGGGTCGAGCAGTACTTC.

Concerning this clone itself: The same CDR3 can be traced to other DNA sequences in this sample. The rearrangement links TRBV28 to TRBJ1-2; D uncertain. Germline values: CDR1 MDHEN, CDR2 SYDVKM. This CDR3 is built from 12 residues. V lost 3 bases and J 1 base, leaving 3 bases between the germline ends. Written as DNA, the CDR3 is TGTGCCAGCAGTTTTAATAACTATGGCTACACCTTC. This translates into CASSFNNYGYTF.

The chain carries TRBV28 and TRBJ2-7, with TRBD2 identical over 7 bases. The length of the CDR3 is 14 residues. J lost 2 bases, V lost 1 base, and 2 bases had no gene match. Germline values: CDR1 MDHEN, CDR2 SYDVKM. CDR3 in amino acids: CASSLYSGPYEQYF. CDR3 nucleotide sequence: TGTGCCAGCAGTTTATATAGCGGGCCCTACGAGCAGTACTTC.

The genes are TRBV6-4 and TRBJ1-3; TRBD1 matches at 7 bases. V lost 7 bases to trimming and J lost 4 bases; unmatched junction nucleotides: 7. The CDR3 has 14 residues. CDR1 and CDR2 (germline): MRHNA, SNTAGT. CDR3 DNA sequence: TGTGCCAGCATTAGACAGGGCTCCGGAAACACCATATATTTT. It translates to CASIRQGSGNTIYF.

This clone came up once. The gene calls are TRBV5-4 and TRBJ2-3, with TRBD2 matching over 9 bases. CDR1 and CDR2 (germline): SGHNT, YYREEE (reference sequence). Trimming removed 2 bases from V and 3 bases from J; junction bases left unmatched: 7. This CDR3 is built from 16 residues. DNA of the CDR3: TGTGCCAGCAGCTTATCGGGTAGCGGGAGAACAGATACGCAGTATTTT. This sequence encodes CASSLSGSGRTDTQYF. The full variable domain, in which reference TRBV5-4 and TRBJ2-3 provide the parts outside the CDR3, is ETGVTQSPTHLIKTRGQQVTLRCSSQSGHNTVSWYQQALGQGPQFIFQYYREEENGRGNFPPRFSGLQFPNYSSELNVNALELDDSALYLCASSLSGSGRTDTQYFGPGTRLTVL.

This chain connects TRBV11-2 to TRBJ1-4; D unclear. Germline lookup yields CDR1 SGHAT and CDR2 FQNNGV. V was clipped by 6 bases and J by 7 bases, with 9 bases between them. The CDR3 is 12 residues long. The CDR3 region has the DNA TGTGCCAGCAGTTATTACGGTGAAAAACTGTTTTTT. It specifies CASSYYGEKLFF.

The V call is TRBV12-5, the J call TRBJ2-5, with 10 bases aligning to TRBD1. This CDR3 has 21 amino acids. Germline trimming cut 2 bases from V and 5 bases from J; bases unmatched to any gene: 23. Germline CDR1 reads LGHNT; CDR2 reads FRNRAP. The CDR3 bases are TGTGCTAGTGGTTTGACACTGGGGTTCTTGACCCGGGACAGGGGAAATGAGACCCAGTACTTC. This sequence encodes CASGLTLGFLTRDRGNETQYF. The whole variable domain, filled in from reference TRBV12-5 and TRBJ2-5, reads DARVTQTPRHKVTEMGQEVTMRCQPILGHNTVFWYRQTMMQGLELLAYFRNRAPLDDSGMPKDRFSAEMPDATLATLKIQPSEPRDSAVYFCASGLTLGFLTRDRGNETQYFGPGTRLLVL.

The genes are TRBV6-6 and TRBJ2-7; 7 bases are shared with TRBD1. The V and J ends lost 4 bases and 0 bases, in that order; junction bases with no gene match: 3. Germline assignment: CDR1 MNHNY and CDR2 SVGAGI (reference sequence). The CDR3 spans 14 residues. This CDR3 is CASSLGGLSYEQYF. Written as DNA, the CDR3 is TGTGCCAGCAGTTTAGGGGGCCTCTCCTACGAGCAGTACTTC.

The V call is TRBV10-1, the J call TRBJ2-1, with TRBD2 matching 8 bases. CDR1 WNHNN and CDR2 SYGVQD come from the germline V gene (reference sequence). This CDR3 comprises 15 residues. Germline trimming cut 5 bases from V and 2 bases from J; bases unmatched to any gene: 5. This CDR3 is CASSPAGATYNEQFF. CDR3 coding DNA: TGCGCCAGCAGTCCAGCGGGAGCCACCTACAATGAGCAGTTCTTC.

This clone was seen repeatedly, ten times or more. The rearrangement uses TRBV7-2 and TRBJ1-5; a possible D gene is TRBD1 (6 bases). The CDR3 is made up of 15 amino acids. Trimming pared 1 base from V and 2 bases from J, leaving 9 bases between. Germline assignment: CDR1 SGHTA and CDR2 FQGNSA. Here the CDR3 DNA reads TGTGCCAGCAGCTTAGGTACAGGGCGCAATCAGCCCCAGCATTTT. Amino acid sequence: CASSLGTGRNQPQHF.

In its sample, this clone was seen a few times. The J gene is TRBJ2-2, the V gene TRBV5-1; D remains ambiguous. Trimming removed 5 bases from V and 6 bases from J, with 8 bases in between. Germline V CDR1 and CDR2: SGHRS, YFSETQ. The CDR3 sequence is 12 residues long. The CDR3 loop is CASRGYAGELFF. CDR3 DNA sequence: TGCGCCAGCAGAGGGTACGCCGGGGAGCTGTTTTTT.

With regard to this clone: Being one base from a much bigger clone, this may be a read error. The chain employs TRBV9 and TRBJ2-1, with TRBD2 identical over 10 bases. The trim removed 4 bases at V and 4 bases at J, leaving 5 bases unmatched. The V gene's germline CDR1 is SGDLS and CDR2 YYNGEE. The CDR3 extends over 15 amino acids. This chain's CDR3 is CASSRGLADYNEQFF. Written as DNA, the CDR3 is TGTGCCAGCAGCCGAGGACTAGCGGATTACAATGAGCAGTTCTTC. The whole variable domain, filled in from reference TRBV9 and TRBJ2-1, reads DSGVTQTPKHLITATGQRVTLRCSPRSGDLSVYWYQQSLDQGLQFLIQYYNGEERAKGNILERFSAQQFPDLHSELNLSSLELGDSALYFCASSRGLADYNEQFFGPGTRLTVL.

The genes are TRBV2 and TRBJ1-2; unclear D gene. V was trimmed by 5 bases and J by 0 bases, leaving 10 bases between them. Germline CDR1 SNHLY, CDR2 FYNNEI. The CDR3 has 14 amino acids. The CDR3 sequence: CASSPGIPNYGYTF. As DNA, the CDR3 is TGTGCCAGCAGTCCCGGGATCCCTAACTATGGCTACACCTTC.